This TCR beta chain was documented in a study of T cell responses to AZD1222 COVID-19 vaccine (dated by TCRdb to 2020 to 2023). Looking at the study overall: Because spike-specific TCR depth and breadth did not differ between the two schedules, AZD1222 recipients who got a second dose at roughly 4 weeks were pooled with those who got a second dose at roughly 12 weeks. Trial participants were enrolled by age into 18-55, 56-69 and 70-plus year subgroups, with approximately 150, 30 and 60 TCR-sequenced participants respectively. A total of more than 230 trial participants underwent TCR sequencing, of whom 207 received two doses of AZD1222 and around 25 received two doses of the MenACWY control vaccine. Study-wide findings and limitations: Vaccine-associated CD4 TCRs spanned the whole spike protein, with dominant responses in regions 160-218 and 743-854. The 56-69-year group was small, and its depth increase did not reach significance, likely because of low power. Participants were mostly white British, with more females than males. The authors suggested clonal diversity may have been underestimated. Epitopes outside the regions mutated in the B.1.351 and B.1.1.7 variants were reportedly recognized by nearly half of the unique spike-specific TCRs. Only five to seven AZD1222 recipients were SARS-CoV-2 seropositive at baseline, limiting conclusions about previously exposed vaccinees. After two AZD1222 doses, spike-specific TCR breadth and depth were significantly higher than at day 0 and than in MenACWY recipients. No day 14 peak-response samples were available, so repertoires were characterized only after the peak T cell response.

Notes on this clone: Its specific antigen is unknown. Base-call qualities are not available, and no considerably larger clone is one nucleotide away.

The CDR3 goes from the cysteine to the phenylalanine over 17 residues. Of the read, only the CDR3 DNA is kept; its 51 bases are in frame from base 1. CDR1 and CDR2, per the germline V gene, are SGHDT and YYEEEE. Trimming accounts for 0 bases at V and 6 bases at J, while the number of junction bases matched to no gene is 7. The intended sense of this specimen's time point label: baseline before first vaccination. The vaccinee samples were drawn from two UK trials, COV001 and COV002, one of which was a single-blind randomized controlled phase 2/3 trial testing AZD1222 (ChAdOx1 nCoV-19) in healthy adults. For TCRbeta chain sequencing, PBMC samples from trial participants were taken at day 0 and at day 28 after the second dose. The CDR3 regions of human TCRbeta chains were analyzed by immunosequencing. Turning to the authors' computational methods: Repertoire TCRs were matched against a reference library of SARS-CoV-2-specific TCRs generated with the MIRA antigen-specificity platform. Breadth meant the fraction of unique TCRs that were SARS-CoV-2-associated, whereas depth meant the fraction of total T cells that were SARS-CoV-2-associated. Using the MIRA data, each spike-specific TCR was mapped to the spike region that the TCR reacts to and placed in a CD4 or CD8 class. Log10-transformed breadth and depth values were compared by one-way ANOVA with Sidak's multiple comparisons tests. This immuneACCESS table, as held by TCRdb, lists in-frame sequences with V and J called but not all clones. Of the missing ones, under half trace to an unresolved V gene in checked studies; the others have no known cause. The DNA gave D and trimming, while V, J and clone size come from that table. The sample profile shows about 110,000 clones; over 80% of them were found once. 4.5% to 6% of the sample goes to the ten largest clones.

The material sequenced was peripheral blood, taken on day 0 of AZD1222 vaccination. This clonotype was sampled from an adult in good health. The chain joins TRBV5-6 to TRBJ2-3; TRBD2 matches 13 bases in the middle. The CDR3 has the sequence CASSLEILAGGPDTQYF. The DNA sequence is given as TGTGCCAGCAGCTTGGAGATACTAGCGGGGGGGCCGGATACGCAGTATTTT.